Shown below are 20 T cell receptor beta chains from a single sample sequenced in a study of CD4 T cells in relation to SARS-CoV-2 and coronaviruses. No antigen has been assigned to these receptors. The method was immunoSEQ multiplex PCR; TCRdb's version includes in-frame clones alone and lacks a portion of them. The profile shows some 44,000 clones, approximately 80% of them singletons. Sequencing used naive CD4+ T cells from PBMCs, cultured in vitro. As to subset: naive CD4+ T cells isolated by negative enrichment. These receptors were obtained from an adult with COVID-19.

The gene calls are TRBV28 and TRBJ2-4; 9 nucleotides line up with TRBD2. The trim removed 5 bases at V and 2 bases at J, leaving 13 bases unmatched. Germline V gene data show CDR1 as MDHEN and CDR2 as SYDVKM. This CDR3 is 18 amino acids long. The CDR3 nucleotides are TGTGCCAGCAGTCTAGCGGGACTAGGGAGGGATACCAAAAACATTCAGTACTTC. Its protein product is CASSLAGLGRDTKNIQYF. The full variable domain, rest sourced from reference TRBV28 and TRBJ2-4, is DVKVTQSSRYLVKRTGEKVFLECVQDMDHENMFWYRQDPGLGLRLIYFSYDVKMKEKGDIPEGYSVSREKKERFSLILESASTNQTSMYLCASSLAGLGRDTKNIQYFGAGTRLSVL.

The V and J genes are TRBV3-1 (or the pseudogene TRBV3-2) and TRBJ1-5; 8 nucleotides align to TRBD1. V trimming: 2 bases; J trimming: 6 bases; junction bases outside the gene matches: 9. CDR1 is LGHDT and CDR2 is YNNKEL in the germline V gene (reference sequence). The CDR3 runs to 16 residues. CDR3 region: CASSQNTRQGRQPQHF. The CDR3, as DNA: TGTGCCAGCAGCCAAAACACCCGACAGGGGCGTCAGCCCCAGCATTTT.

This clone was seen once. The chain recombines TRBV19 with TRBJ2-1; TRBD2 is a possible D gene (7 bases). Per the germline V gene, CDR1 is LNHDA and CDR2 is SQIVND (reference sequence). The length of the CDR3 is 14 residues. Trimming removed 6 bases at V and 9 bases at J, with 18 bases between. CDR3 region: CASRSLGGLSEQFF. In DNA form, the CDR3 reads TGTGCCAGTAGATCCTTGGGGGGGCTCAGTGAGCAGTTCTTC. The whole variable domain, filled in from reference TRBV19 and TRBJ2-1, reads DGGITQSPKYLFRKEGQNVTLSCEQNLNHDAMYWYRQDPGQGLRLIYYSQIVNDFQKGDIAEGYSVSREKKESFPLTVTSAQKNPTAFYLCASRSLGGLSEQFFGPGTRLTVL.

V usage is TRBV5-1 and J usage is TRBJ2-3; D unclear. This CDR3 spans 15 amino acids. Trimming took off 0 bases at V and 1 base at J, with 9 bases between the two ends. The V gene's germline CDR1 is SGHRS and CDR2 YFSETQ. For the CDR3, the DNA is TGCGCCAGCAGCTTGGGCGGCAGCCGCACAGATACGCAGTATTTT. Translated, it gives CASSLGGSRTDTQYF.

This clone was counted between two and nine times. The chain couples TRBV5-4 to TRBJ2-7; D is perhaps TRBD1 or TRBD2 (7 bases each). V was clipped by 3 bases and J by 6 bases, with 16 bases between them. CDR3 length: 14 residues. Germline V gene sequence: CDR1 SGHNT, CDR2 YYREEE (reference sequence). The CDR3 loop reads CASSSRGGSSEQYF. The CDR3 region has the DNA TGTGCCAGCAGCTCCAGGGGGGGTTCGAGCGAGCAGTACTTC.

DNA for the CDR3: TGCGCCAGCAGCTCAACTACAGGGGGCCCGAACACTGAAGCTTTCTTT. Protein: CASSSTTGGPNTEAFF. This sequence joins TRBV5-1 and TRBJ1-1; 9 nucleotides align to TRBD1. Germline CDR1 and CDR2: SGHRS and YFSETQ. The CDR3 is 16 residues long. Trimming at V came to 3 bases and at J to 1 base, leaving 7 bases not matched to a gene.

J is TRBJ1-2 and V is TRBV7-9; D is ambiguous. The CDR3 totals 14 residues. Trimming cost V 1 base and J 4 bases, with 10 bases left between them. Looked up from germline, CDR1 is SEHNR and CDR2 is FQNEAQ (reference sequence). CDR3 in DNA: TGTGCCAGCAGCTTAGATTCGGCCTCCTATGGCTACACCTTC. Protein sequence: CASSLDSASYGYTF.

The sample holds a few counts of this clone. V is TRBV9 and J is TRBJ2-2; D unclear. Between the trimmed V and J ends, which lost 0 bases and 6 bases, there was a span of 6 bases. CDR1 and CDR2 (germline): SGDLS, YYNGEE. The length of the CDR3 is 13 residues. The CDR3 loop is CASSVGLSGELFF. The DNA for the CDR3 is TGTGCCAGCAGCGTAGGTCTGTCCGGGGAGCTGTTTTTT.

The rearrangement joins TRBV2 to TRBJ2-1; weak D call: TRBD2 (6 bases). V was pared by 5 bases and J by 6 bases, with 14 bases between. Germline V lookup: CDR1 SNHLY, CDR2 FYNNEI. This CDR3 comprises 14 residues. CDR3 in DNA: TGTGCCAGCAGTACCCGGGACTTGATCAATGAGCAGTTCTTC. This gives the protein CASSTRDLINEQFF.

The chain employs TRBV15 and TRBJ1-4; 7 bases are a match to TRBD1. The V gene end was trimmed by 5 bases and the J gene end by 5 bases; junction bases not matched to a gene: 5. Germline CDR1 reads LNHNV; CDR2 reads YYDKDF (reference sequence). The CDR3 totals 14 residues. CDR3 sequence: CATSLEQGNEKLFF. DNA for the CDR3: TGTGCCACCAGCCTAGAACAGGGGAATGAAAAACTGTTTTTT.

The V gene is TRBV20-1, the J gene TRBJ2-7, with D maybe TRBD2 (6 bases). V lost 5 bases to trimming and J lost 7 bases, with 12 bases between them. This CDR3 contains 11 residues. The germline CDR1 and CDR2 sequences are DFQATT and SNEGSKA (reference sequence). The CDR3 loop reads CSAPIRGEQYF. The CDR3, as DNA: TGCAGTGCTCCGATCCGGGGGGAGCAGTACTTC.

The V gene is TRBV24-1, the J gene TRBJ2-3, with TRBD2 matching 12 bases. This CDR3 region has 14 residues. Per germline, CDR1 KGHDR and CDR2 SFDVKD. With V trimmed by 12 bases and J by 0 bases, 3 bases remained unmatched. This CDR3 is CASGTSGSTDTQYF. The CDR3 nucleotides read TGTGCCTCCGGGACTAGCGGGAGCACAGATACGCAGTATTTT.

V is TRBV6-6 and J is TRBJ2-7; maybe TRBD1 (6 bases). Germline lookup yields CDR1 MNHNY and CDR2 SVGAGI (reference sequence). The CDR3 runs to 15 residues. Trimming stripped 5 bases from V and 0 bases from J, with 14 bases between. The CDR3: CASSIRGNPSYEQYF. In DNA form, the CDR3 reads TGTGCCAGCAGTATCAGGGGTAATCCCTCCTACGAGCAGTACTTC.

The chain carries TRBV10-3 and TRBJ1-1, with D unresolved. Between the trimmed V and J ends, which lost 2 bases and 8 bases, there was a span of 9 bases. This CDR3 has 12 residues. Germline CDR1 reads ENHRY; CDR2 reads SYGVKD. DNA of the CDR3: TGTGCCATCAGTGAGGGCATAGAAGAAGCTTTCTTT. It yields the protein CAISEGIEEAFF.

The chain employs TRBV4-3 and TRBJ2-7; 10 bases line up with TRBD2. This CDR3 has 15 residues. Germline V gene lookup returns CDR1 LGHNA and CDR2 YSLEER. Losses at the gene ends were 4 bases for V and 1 base for J; bases not matched to a gene: 4. The CDR3 DNA sequence: TGCGCCAGCAGCCGGATAGCGGGAGGTTCCTACGAGCAGTACTTC. Its translation is CASSRIAGGSYEQYF.

The chain combines TRBV3-1 (or the pseudogene TRBV3-2) with TRBJ1-3; no reliable D call. This CDR3 has 16 residues. Trimming removed 1 base from V and 3 bases from J, with 13 bases in between. Germline V gene lookup returns CDR1 LGHDT and CDR2 YNNKEL (reference sequence). The chain's CDR3 is CASSQVPGWYGNTIYF. CDR3 DNA: TGTGCCAGCAGCCAAGTTCCGGGGTGGTATGGAAACACCATATATTTT.

This chain uses TRBV5-4 with TRBJ2-7; 9 bases map to TRBD1. The CDR3 runs to 18 residues. The ends lost 3 bases at V and 2 bases at J; junction bases unmatched: 15. Germline V CDR1 and CDR2: SGHNT, YYREEE (reference sequence). In nucleotides, the CDR3 is TGTGCCAGCAGCTCGATGAGGGGAAACAGGGGGCAGGCCTACGAGCAGTACTTC. It translates to CASSSMRGNRGQAYEQYF.

The chain has TRBV7-2 and TRBJ2-4, with 10 bases aligning to TRBD1. CDR3 length: 16 amino acids. Germline V gene data show CDR1 as SGHTA and CDR2 as FQGNSA. With 5 bases clipped from V and 8 bases from J, the junction kept 12 bases outside the gene matches. The CDR3 here is CASSLDRGRDWYIQYF. Written as DNA, the CDR3 is TGTGCCAGCAGCCTAGACAGGGGGCGAGATTGGTACATTCAGTACTTC.

The gene calls are TRBV2 and TRBJ2-1, with 7 bases identical to TRBD2. In germline, CDR1 is SNHLY, CDR2 FYNNEI. With 5 bases clipped from V and 4 bases from J, the junction kept 5 bases outside the gene matches. There are 14 residues in the CDR3. This chain's CDR3 is CASSRAGPYNEQFF. DNA for the CDR3: TGTGCCAGCAGTCGAGCGGGACCTTACAATGAGCAGTTCTTC.

The DNA of the CDR3 is TGTGCCAGCTCACCACCCTGGGGCCTAACTGGGAATGAGCAGTTCTTC. Protein: CASSPPWGLTGNEQFF. The V and J genes are TRBV18 and TRBJ2-1; TRBD1 is a possible D gene (5 bases). Germline V gene sequence: CDR1 KGHSH, CDR2 LQKENI. The CDR3 consists of 16 residues. Trimming took off 0 bases at V and 7 bases at J, with 16 bases between the two ends.